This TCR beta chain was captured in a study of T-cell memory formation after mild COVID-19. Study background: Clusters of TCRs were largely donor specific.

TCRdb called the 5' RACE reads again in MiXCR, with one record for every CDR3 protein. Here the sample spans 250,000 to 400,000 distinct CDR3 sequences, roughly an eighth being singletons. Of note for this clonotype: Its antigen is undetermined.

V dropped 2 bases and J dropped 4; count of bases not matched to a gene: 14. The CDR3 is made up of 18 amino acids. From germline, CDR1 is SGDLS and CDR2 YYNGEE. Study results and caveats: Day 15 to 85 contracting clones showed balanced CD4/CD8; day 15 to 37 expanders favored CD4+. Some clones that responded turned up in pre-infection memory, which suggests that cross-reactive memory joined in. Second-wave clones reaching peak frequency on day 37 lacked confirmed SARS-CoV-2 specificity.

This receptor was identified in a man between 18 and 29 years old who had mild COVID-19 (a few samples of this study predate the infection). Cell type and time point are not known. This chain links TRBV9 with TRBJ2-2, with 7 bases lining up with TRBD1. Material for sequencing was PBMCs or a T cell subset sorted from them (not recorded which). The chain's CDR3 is CASSVGATGASGTGELFF. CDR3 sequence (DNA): TGTGCCAGCAGCGTGGGGGCTACAGGGGCGTCCGGCACCGGGGAGCTGTTTTTT.